A selection of T cell receptor beta chains follows, all from one sample in a study of CD8+ T cells in alopecia areata. Profiled with immunoSEQ multiplex PCR; TCRdb holds only in-frame clones, not every one. Of 150,000 or so clones detected, 45% to 60% appear once; the ten largest clones hold around 5%. The sequenced material came from CD4+ T cells sorted from blood. The source is a human donor in good health. Both conserved end residues are part of each CDR3. A D gene is named only where the DNA matches it firmly. Clone size is given for some rows only: seen once, a few or many times, or a class if the clone is expanded.

abundance	v_gene	d_gene	j_gene	CDR3nt	CDR3aa
-	TRBV28	TRBD1	TRBJ1-5	TGTGCCAGCAGAACAGGGGGCTATCAGCCCCAGCATTTT	CASRTGGYQPQHF
-	TRBV7-7	-	TRBJ2-5	TGTGCCAGCAGCTTAAACCGTGGGGCAGAGACCCAGTACTTC	CASSLNRGAETQYF
few	TRBV20-1	-	TRBJ1-1	TGCAGTGGGCAGTTGAACACTGAAGCTTTCTTT	CSGQLNTEAFF
-	TRBV29-1	TRBD1	TRBJ2-7	TGCAGCGTCCACAGGGGCTACGAGCAGTACTTC	CSVHRGYEQYF
-	TRBV30	TRBD1	TRBJ1-5	TGTGCCTTCAACAGGGGTGATTCTAGCAATCAGCCCCAGCATTTT	CAFNRGDSSNQPQHF
-	TRBV29-1	-	TRBJ2-1	TGCAGCGTCGAGAGAGCTCGTGAGCAGTTCTTC	CSVERAREQFF
-	TRBV7-8	TRBD2	TRBJ2-5	TGTGCCAGCAGCCCGAGGACTAGCGGAAAAGAGACCCAGTACTTC	CASSPRTSGKETQYF
-	TRBV29-1	-	TRBJ1-2	TGCAGCGTTGTGACAGCCAGCACCAACTATGGCTACACCTTC	CSVVTASTNYGYTF
few	TRBV6-5	TRBD2	TRBJ2-1	TGTGCCAGCAGTTACGGGACTAGGATCTCCAATGAGCAGTTCTTC	CASSYGTRISNEQFF
-	TRBV6-5	TRBD1	TRBJ1-5	TGTGCCAGCAGACCCGACAGGGCAGGCAATCAGCCCCAGCATTTT	CASRPDRAGNQPQHF
few	TRBV30	-	TRBJ2-7	TGTGCCTGGAGTCCTGTGGGAGAGGTCTCCTACGAGCAGTACTTC	CAWSPVGEVSYEQYF
-	TRBV25-1	TRBD2	TRBJ2-1	TGTGCCAGCAGTGAATCCCTAGCGGGAGGAGGTGAGCAGTTCTTC	CASSESLAGGGEQFF
few	TRBV29-1	-	TRBJ2-6	TGCAGCGTTGATACGCATGGGTCTGGGGCCAACGTCCTGACTTTC	CSVDTHGSGANVLTF
few	TRBV14	-	TRBJ1-5	TGTGCCAGCAGCCAAGTATTCGGGGCCCCTCAGGGGACCCAGCATTTT	CASSQVFGAPQGTQHF
-	TRBV6-6	-	TRBJ2-7	TGTGCCAGCAGTTACACCACGAGGGGCGAGCAGTACTTC	CASSYTTRGEQYF
-	TRBV29-1	TRBD1	TRBJ2-7	TGCAGCGTTACAGGGGGCGCCCCCTACGAGCAGTACTTC	CSVTGGAPYEQYF
few	TRBV4-2	-	TRBJ2-1	TGTGCCAGCAGCCAAGAGAGCAGCAATGAGCAGTTCTTC	CASSQESSNEQFF
-	TRBV10-3	TRBD2	TRBJ2-7	TGTGCCATCGGAACTAGCGGGAGCGAGCAGTACTTC	CAIGTSGSEQYF
few	TRBV19	-	TRBJ2-3	TGTGCCAGTAGTATGGGTGGGAGTCCAGATACGCAGTATTTT	CASSMGGSPDTQYF
-	TRBV2	-	TRBJ2-4	TGTGCCAGCAGTGGAAGGCAGCCAGGGGCACAAGCCAAAAACATTCAGTACTTC	CASSGRQPGAQAKNIQYF
many	TRBV29-1	-	TRBJ2-5	TGCAGCGTTGCTAGGGGCCAAGAGACCCAGTACTTC	CSVARGQETQYF
-	TRBV4-1	-	TRBJ1-1	TGCGCCAGCAGCCAAGGGGGATGGCGGGGGCGCGCAAGCACTGAAGCTTTCTTT	CASSQGGWRGRASTEAFF
few	TRBV15	-	TRBJ2-5	TGTGCCACCAGCAGAGATCAGGGGCGGTTAGAGACCCAGTACTTC	CATSRDQGRLETQYF
-	TRBV6-5	-	TRBJ1-5	TGTGCCAGCAGCCTCGGTGGTTCCAATCAGCCCCAGCATTTT	CASSLGGSNQPQHF
-	TRBV18	-	TRBJ1-2	TGTGCCAGCTCACCACCTACGGGGGGACTCTATGGCTACACCTTC	CASSPPTGGLYGYTF
-	TRBV2	-	TRBJ2-5	TGTGCCAGCAGTGACACAGAGACCCAGTACTTC	CASSDTETQYF
few	TRBV10-2	-	TRBJ2-6	TGCGCCAGCAGTGAACGGGGATCTGGGGCCAACGTCCTGACTTTC	CASSERGSGANVLTF
few	TRBV5-1	-	TRBJ2-7	TGCGCCAGCAGCTTGGGAGGACAGTCCTACGAGCAGTACTTC	CASSLGGQSYEQYF
-	TRBV5-6	-	TRBJ1-5	TGTGCCAGCAGCTTGTTACAGGATAATCAGCCCCAGCATTTT	CASSLLQDNQPQHF
few	TRBV5-5	-	TRBJ2-2	TGTGCCAGCAGCTTGGCCTGGGAGCTGTTTTTT	CASSLAWELFF
-	TRBV28	-	TRBJ2-5	TGTGCCAGCAGTCCCCGGGACATACGGCAAGAGACCCAGTACTTC	CASSPRDIRQETQYF
-	TRBV7-9	-	TRBJ2-1	TGTGCCAGCAGCTTCCATCTACACGCGGCCCGAGGGCCTTACAATGAGCAGTTCTTC	CASSFHLHAARGPYNEQFF
-	TRBV29-1	-	TRBJ2-7	TGCAGCGTACAGGAGTCCTACGAGCAGTACTTC	CSVQESYEQYF
-	TRBV9	-	TRBJ2-1	TGTGCCAGCAGCGTAAATCCGACGGCAGGGGAGGAGCAGTTCTTC	CASSVNPTAGEEQFF
-	TRBV30	-	TRBJ1-3	TGTGCCTGGAGTGTACTTGGGAGAACCATATATTTT	CAWSVLGRTIYF
few	TRBV29-1	-	TRBJ2-1	TGCAGCGTTGAGGGGGACTTGAACTACAATGAGCAGTTCTTC	CSVEGDLNYNEQFF
-	TRBV9	-	TRBJ1-2	TGTGCCAGCAGCCCGCTAGTCGTGGTGGGGATCGATGGCTACACCTTC	CASSPLVVVGIDGYTF
-	TRBV7-9	TRBD2	TRBJ2-7	TGTGCCAGCAGCTTACGGCCGGGAGGGACAAGCGAGCAGTACTTC	CASSLRPGGTSEQYF
few	TRBV19	-	TRBJ2-1	TGTGCCAGTAGTACTCGCACCCACAATGAGCAGTTCTTC	CASSTRTHNEQFF
-	TRBV6-6	TRBD2	TRBJ2-3	TGTGCCAGCAGTCCCAGCGGGGCCGATCGAGATACGCAGTATTTT	CASSPSGADRDTQYF
-	TRBV6-5	-	TRBJ1-1	TGTGCCAGCAGTTACTCGAGAGGGAACTCTGAAGCTTTCTTT	CASSYSRGNSEAFF
few	TRBV18	-	TRBJ1-5	TGTGCCAGCTCACCCTCACCGAAGGGGGGGATTAATCAGCCCCAGCATTTT	CASSPSPKGGINQPQHF
-	TRBV15	-	TRBJ2-3	TGTGCCACCAGCAGCTTGGCCAGCACAGATACGCAGTATTTT	CATSSLASTDTQYF
-	TRBV2	-	TRBJ2-4	TGTGCCAGCACCACAGAGGGGCTAATAGCCAAAAACATTCAGTACTTC	CASTTEGLIAKNIQYF
-	TRBV29-1	-	TRBJ2-3	TGCAGCGTTGCCCAGCGGAACACAGATACGCAGTATTTT	CSVAQRNTDTQYF
-	TRBV4-1	-	TRBJ1-6	TGCGCCAGCAGCCAACCCTATTCACCCCTCCACTTT	CASSQPYSPLHF
few	TRBV29-1	TRBD2	TRBJ2-7	TGCAGCGTTGACTTAGCGGGAAAGGTTGTATTC	CSVDLAGKVVF
-	TRBV29-1	-	TRBJ2-5	TGCAGCGTTGAACCCACAATTCCGGAGAACCAAGAGACCCAGTACTTC	CSVEPTIPENQETQYF
-	TRBV28	-	TRBJ1-5	TGTGCCAGCAGTTTTCCCGGACGAGGCGGCAATCAGCCCCAGCATTTT	CASSFPGRGGNQPQHF
-	TRBV30	-	TRBJ2-7	TGTGCCTGGGACCTCTATCAAGGGTTGGGCGAGCAGTACTTC	CAWDLYQGLGEQYF
-	TRBV29-1	TRBD1	TRBJ2-7	TGCAGCGTACAACAGGGGACCTACGAGCAGTACTTC	CSVQQGTYEQYF
-	TRBV4-1	-	TRBJ1-1	TGCGCCAGCAGCCAAGAAATTTCTTCACGGGCTGAAGCTTTCTTT	CASSQEISSRAEAFF
-	TRBV29-1	TRBD2	TRBJ2-3	TGCAGCGTTGAAGGGGGAGGGTTCACAGATACGCAGTATTTT	CSVEGGGFTDTQYF
few	TRBV7-2	TRBD2	TRBJ2-3	TGTGCCAGCAGCAGGGTAGCGGGTATGCCCACAGATACGCAGTATTTT	CASSRVAGMPTDTQYF
-	TRBV2	-	TRBJ2-4	TGTGCCAGCAGTGTAGAACGAACGTGGGACTCCGTAGCCAAAAACATTCAGTACTTC	CASSVERTWDSVAKNIQYF
-	TRBV20-1	-	TRBJ2-5	TGCAGTGCTAGCGACGAGACCCAGTACTTC	CSASDETQYF
-	TRBV5-1	TRBD2	TRBJ2-7	TGCGCCAGCAGCGCACGTAGCGGGAATGGCGAGCAGTACTTC	CASSARSGNGEQYF